This T cell receptor (beta chain) is drawn from a study of shared clonotypes between healthy human individuals. General study points: Researchers sampled only blood; tissue repertoires likely differ. Clonotype sharing levels among donors were expected to vary with sequencing depth.

Unsorted PBMC DNA was run through sequencing on ten immunoSEQ deep assay plates. Measured with immunoSEQ multiplex PCR; TCRdb has only the in-frame clones, and not every one. The table includes 490,000 or so clones, 70% to 80% detected once. Points on this clone: Its target is unknown.

Trimming shortened V by 7 bases and J by 5 bases, and 8 bases separated the two germline ends. Germline V gives CDR1 SGHRS, CDR2 YFSETQ. This CDR3 spans 11 amino acids. Healthy adults negative for HIV, lacking recent acute infections or vaccinations, served as donors. The TCR originated in a woman aged 40 to 55 in good health. Some clones in this sample may be carry-over from other donors' samples. Sequenced material: PBMCs. The chain carries TRBV5-1 and TRBJ2-3; perhaps TRBD1 as D (5 bases). This chain's CDR3 is CASHRRDTQYF. The CDR3 nucleotides are TGCGCCAGCCACAGGAGAGATACGCAGTATTTT. Full variable domain (missing parts from reference TRBV5-1 and TRBJ2-3): KAGVTQTPRYLIKTRGQQVTLSCSPISGHRSVSWYQQTPGQGLQFLFEYFSETQRNKGNFPGRFSGRQFSNSRSEMNVSTLELGDSALYLCASHRRDTQYFGPGTRLTVL.